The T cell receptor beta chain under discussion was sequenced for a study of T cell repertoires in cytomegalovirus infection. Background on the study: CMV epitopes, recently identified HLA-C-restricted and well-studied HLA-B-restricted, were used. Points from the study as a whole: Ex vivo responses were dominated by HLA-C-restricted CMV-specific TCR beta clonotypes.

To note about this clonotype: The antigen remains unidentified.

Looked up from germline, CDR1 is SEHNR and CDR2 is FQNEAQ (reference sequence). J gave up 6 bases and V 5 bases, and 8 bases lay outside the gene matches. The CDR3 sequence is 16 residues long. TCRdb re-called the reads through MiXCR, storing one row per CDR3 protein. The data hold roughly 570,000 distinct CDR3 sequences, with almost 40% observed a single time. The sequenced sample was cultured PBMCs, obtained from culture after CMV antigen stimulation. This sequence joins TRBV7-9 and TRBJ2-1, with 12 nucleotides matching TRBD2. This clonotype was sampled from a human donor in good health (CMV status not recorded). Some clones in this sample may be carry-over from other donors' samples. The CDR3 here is CASSPGLAGSSNEQFF. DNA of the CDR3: TGTGCCAGCAGCCCCGGACTAGCGGGATCTAGCAATGAGCAGTTCTTC.